This T cell receptor beta chain stems from a study of shared clonotypes between healthy human individuals. Study-wide context: A couple of female and a few male donors aged 18 to 49 were enrolled. General study findings and limits: Non-shared clonotypes had lower generation probabilities than clonotypes shared by all four sorted-subset donors.

This clone occurred once. The antigen remains undetermined. Assay execution took place at the deep level. This table comes from immunoSEQ multiplex PCR, and its TCRdb copy is limited to in-frame clones, with some not included. The sample holds 2 million to 2.5 million clones, less than 95% seen once. Input material: naive CD4+ T cells from PBMCs. Described subset: CD45RA+ positively selected. The sequence was obtained from a man between 18 and 35 years old in good health. Some clones in this sample may be carry-over from other donors' samples.

CDR3 sequence reads: CASSFRGEEETQYF. The CDR3 DNA reads TGTGCCAGCAGCTTTCGGGGGGAAGAGGAGACCCAGTACTTC. The chain uses TRBV7-9 and TRBJ2-5; 7 bases agree with TRBD2. The CDR3 runs 14 residues. Germline V gene lookup returns CDR1 SEHNR and CDR2 FQNEAQ (reference sequence). Germline trimming cut 3 bases from V and 5 bases from J; bases unmatched to any gene: 6.